This T cell receptor (beta chain) was captured in a study of blood T cell repertoires in COVID-19. Study context: Italy, Spain and the United States were the sources of the convalescent and acute COVID-19 samples.

Per germline, CDR1 MNHEY and CDR2 SVGAGI. The CDR3 is 14 amino acids. Trimming removed 11 bases from V and 7 bases from J, with 18 bases in between. The repertoire was sequenced with immunoSEQ multiplex PCR; TCRdb's copy has only in-frame clones and lacks some. The table records approximately 230,000 clones, 79% of them present only once. This rearrangement joins TRBV6-5 to TRBJ1-6; D is perhaps TRBD1 (6 bases). This TCR was recovered from a woman in her 40s with active or convalescent COVID-19. Sequenced: peripheral blood. CDR3 coding DNA: TGTGCCCTAAGGCACAGGGTGGACAATTCACCCCTCCACTTT. Its protein is CALRHRVDNSPLHF.